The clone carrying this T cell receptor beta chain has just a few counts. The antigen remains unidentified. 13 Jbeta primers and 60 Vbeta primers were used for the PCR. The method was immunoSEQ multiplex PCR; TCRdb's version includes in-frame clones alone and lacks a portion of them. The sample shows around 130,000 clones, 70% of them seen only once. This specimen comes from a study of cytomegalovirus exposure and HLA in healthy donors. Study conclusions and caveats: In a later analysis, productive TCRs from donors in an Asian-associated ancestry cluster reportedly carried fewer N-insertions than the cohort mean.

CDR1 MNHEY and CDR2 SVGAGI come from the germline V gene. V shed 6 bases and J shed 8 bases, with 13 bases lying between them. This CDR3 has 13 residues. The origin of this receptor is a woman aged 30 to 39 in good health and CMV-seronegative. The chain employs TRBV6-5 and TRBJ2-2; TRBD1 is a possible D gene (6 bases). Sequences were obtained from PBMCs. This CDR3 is CASRRGLRGELFF. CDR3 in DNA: TGTGCCAGCAGAAGGGGGTTGAGAGGGGAGCTGTTTTTT.